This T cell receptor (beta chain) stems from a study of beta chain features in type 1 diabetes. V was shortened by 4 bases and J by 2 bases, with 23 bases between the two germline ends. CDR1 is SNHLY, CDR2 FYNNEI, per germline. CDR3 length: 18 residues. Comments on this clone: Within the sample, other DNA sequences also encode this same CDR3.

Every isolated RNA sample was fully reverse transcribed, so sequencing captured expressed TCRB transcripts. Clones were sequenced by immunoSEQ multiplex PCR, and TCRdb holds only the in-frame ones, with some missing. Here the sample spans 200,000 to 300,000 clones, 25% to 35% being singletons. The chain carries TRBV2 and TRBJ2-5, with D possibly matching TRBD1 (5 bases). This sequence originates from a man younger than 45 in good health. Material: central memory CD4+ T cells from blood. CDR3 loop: CASSGRQTIGAGQETQYF. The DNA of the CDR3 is TGTGCCAGCAGTGGGCGTCAAACAATAGGGGCTGGTCAAGAGACCCAGTACTTC.